Below are 30 T cell receptor beta chains sequenced from a single sample in a study of T cell repertoires in cytomegalovirus infection. TCRdb re-called the reads with MiXCR, one entry per CDR3 protein. The repertoire consists of some 800,000 distinct CDR3 sequences, with approximately 32% occurring once and the leading ten covering around 13%. These receptors are not linked to any known antigen. This specimen consisted of cultured CD8+ T cells from PBMCs, obtained from culture after CMV antigen stimulation. The receptors were gathered from a human donor in good health (CMV status not recorded). Some clones in this sample may be carry-over from other donors' samples.

The V and J genes are TRBV10-3 and TRBJ2-2, with D uncertain. Germline V gene data show CDR1 as ENHRY and CDR2 as SYGVKD. Trimming left V 3 bases short and J 3 bases short, with 5 bases between. This CDR3 region has 13 residues. The CDR3: CAISDRDTGELFF. CDR3 DNA: TGTGCCATCAGTGATAGAGACACCGGGGAGCTGTTTTTT.

This clonotype has at least ten counts. The chain recombines TRBV11-2 with TRBJ2-7, with unresolved D. Trimming shortened V by 4 bases and J by 2 bases, and 18 bases separated the two germline ends. The germline gives CDR1 SGHAT, CDR2 FQNNGV. The CDR3 spans 16 residues. CDR3 bases: TGTGCCAGCAGCTCACGCTCCGTAGGGTGGACCTACGAGCAGTACGTC. It translates to CASSSRSVGWTYEQYV.

V gene TRBV28 combines with J gene TRBJ1-1; D ambiguous. Trimming stripped 10 bases from V and 8 bases from J, with 11 bases between. Germline assignment: CDR1 MDHEN and CDR2 SYDVKM. This CDR3 spans 10 amino acids. Written as DNA, the CDR3 is TGTGCCACCGATAGGACCGAAGCTTTCTTT. Protein product: CATDRTEAFF. Supplemented by reference TRBV28 and TRBJ1-1, the full variable domain reads DVKVTQSSRYLVKRTGEKVFLECVQDMDHENMFWYRQDPGLGLRLIYFSYDVKMKEKGDIPEGYSVSREKKERFSLILESASTNQTSMYLCATDRTEAFFGQGTRLTVV.

The chain links TRBV18 to TRBJ2-2; either TRBD1 or TRBD2 may supply D (5 bases each). Trimming pared 0 bases from V and 2 bases from J, leaving 13 bases between. In germline, CDR1 is KGHSH, CDR2 LQKENI. CDR3 length: 17 amino acids. The CDR3 protein is CASSPPKYGTNTGELFF. The CDR3 DNA reads as TGTGCCAGCTCACCACCGAAGTATGGGACCAACACCGGGGAGCTGTTTTTT.

This clonotype was observed a few times. The chain has TRBV28 and TRBJ2-7, with D maybe TRBD2 (6 bases). Trimming cost V 1 base and J 2 bases, with 15 bases left between them. Germline values: CDR1 MDHEN, CDR2 SYDVKM. This CDR3 is built from 16 residues. As DNA, the CDR3 is TGTGCCAGCAGTTTATTCGGGAGACGCCGCCCCTACGAGCAGTACGTC. Encoded protein: CASSLFGRRRPYEQYV.

The V call is TRBV7-6, the J call TRBJ2-1, with 10 bases fitting TRBD1. Germline V CDR1 and CDR2: SGHVS, FNYEAQ. The trim removed 4 bases at V and 4 bases at J, leaving 7 bases unmatched. The CDR3 spans 16 residues. CDR3: CASSSAGQGVYNEQFF. As DNA, the CDR3 is TGTGCCAGCAGCTCCGCTGGACAGGGGGTATACAATGAGCAGTTCTTC.

This chain uses TRBV7-4 with TRBJ2-7, with 7 bases fitting TRBD2. The junction had 2 bases not matched to a gene; V was cut back by 5 bases and J by 7 bases. The CDR3 runs 11 residues. Germline V lookup: CDR1 SGHVT, CDR2 SQSDAQ. CDR3 loop: CASSGGVEQYF. DNA of the CDR3: TGTGCCAGCAGCGGGGGGGTAGAGCAGTACTTC.

The chain couples TRBV27 to TRBJ1-4; D possibly corresponds to TRBD1 (5 bases). CDR1 and CDR2 from the germline V gene are MNHEY and SMNVEV (reference sequence). The V gene lost 6 bases and the J gene lost 4 bases, with 15 bases spanning the gap. The CDR3 extends over 15 amino acids. The CDR3 coding sequence is TGTGCCAGCAGGAGAACAGGTTTCAGTAATGAAAAACTGTTTTTT. It specifies CASRRTGFSNEKLFF.

The rearrangement links TRBV6-1 to TRBJ2-5; D might be TRBD2 (6 bases). Trimming removed 11 bases at V and 4 bases at J, with 23 bases between. The germline CDR1 and CDR2 sequences are MNHNS and SASEGT. This CDR3 is built from 15 residues. Written as DNA, the CDR3 is TGTGCCCAGCGGGCCCTTGAGGGTTTTTTAGAGACCCAGTACTTC. The encoded protein is CAQRALEGFLETQYF.

The V call is TRBV7-4, the J call TRBJ1-2, with D unclear. The ends were cut back, 5 bases at V and 4 bases at J, with 20 bases in the middle. CDR1 is SGHVT and CDR2 is SQSDAQ in the germline V gene. The length of the CDR3 is 16 residues. The CDR3 loop reads CASSQEGGPPLYGYTF. As DNA, the CDR3 is TGTGCCAGCAGCCAAGAGGGCGGACCCCCCCTCTATGGCTACACCTTC.

The chain couples TRBV27 to TRBJ1-2, with D unclear. V lost 5 bases and J 8 bases, leaving 15 bases between the germline ends. The CDR3 is made up of 13 amino acids. Germline values: CDR1 MNHEY, CDR2 SMNVEV (reference sequence). This chain's CDR3 is CASSTGRIYGYTF. The CDR3 DNA sequence: TGTGCCAGCAGTACCGGAAGAATCTACGGCTACACCTTC.

This chain connects TRBV7-8 to TRBJ2-7; TRBD2 agrees at 14 bases. The germline V gene encodes CDR1 SGHVS and CDR2 FQNEAQ. The CDR3 has 17 amino acids. V lost 4 bases to trimming and J lost 4 bases; unmatched junction nucleotides: 9. The CDR3 coding sequence is TGTGCCAGCAGCTCCACCCCCGGACTAGCGGGGGGATACGAGCAGTACTTC. Its translation: CASSSTPGLAGGYEQYF.

The V gene is TRBV13, the J gene TRBJ1-6; no clear D. Germline CDR1 is PRHDT and CDR2 is FYEKMQ (reference sequence). V was pared by 5 bases and J by 9 bases, with 8 bases between. The CDR3 is 12 residues long. Here the CDR3 reads CASSLGVSPLHF. Here the CDR3 DNA reads TGTGCCAGCAGCCTCGGGGTTTCACCCCTCCACTTT.

The sample holds a few counts of this clonotype. A much more abundant neighbour one base away suggests this may be a read error. The chain links TRBV20-1 to TRBJ1-6; D gene uncertain. The germline gives CDR1 DFQATT, CDR2 SNEGSKA (reference sequence). V lost 1 base and J 9 bases, leaving 4 bases between the germline ends. The CDR3 spans 11 residues. The CDR3 DNA is TGCAGTGCTAGAGTTGGTTCACCCCTCCACTTT. Its protein is CSARVGSPLHF.

Ten or more counts support this clonotype. This rearrangement joins TRBV5-4 to TRBJ2-3; possibly TRBD1 for D (5 bases). V shed 1 base and J shed 4 bases, with 16 bases lying between them. The germline V gene encodes CDR1 SGHNT and CDR2 YYREEE (reference sequence). The CDR3 runs to 16 residues. The CDR3 nucleotides read TGTGCCAGCAGCTTGCTGATGGCAGGGTTTCCAGATACGCAGTATTTT. Translated: CASSLLMAGFPDTQYF.

The table lists this clonotype with many counts. The chain uses TRBV5-6 and TRBJ1-5, with D hard to call. V lost 1 base and J 7 bases, leaving 6 bases between the germline ends. The CDR3 runs 12 residues. Germline V lookup: CDR1 SGHDT, CDR2 YYEEEE. CDR3 loop: CASSLWEQPQHF. The CDR3, as DNA: TGTGCCAGCAGCTTGTGGGAGCAGCCCCAGCATTTT.

This rearrangement joins TRBV7-9 to TRBJ1-6; D not resolved. Deletions cut 4 bases from V and 7 bases from J, with 11 bases between. The V gene's germline CDR1 is SEHNR and CDR2 FQNEAQ (reference sequence). This CDR3 is 14 amino acids long. The CDR3 sequence: CASSSALGNSPLHF. The CDR3 DNA follows: TGTGCCAGCAGCTCTGCCCTGGGGAATTCACCCCTCCACTTT.

This clonotype was counted ten times or more. In nucleotides, the CDR3 is TGTGCCATCAGTATGACAGGGGGCCTAATGTCTGAAGCTTTCTTT. Amino acids: CAISMTGGLMSEAFF. The chain is built from TRBV10-3 and TRBJ1-1, with TRBD1 identical over 10 bases. The J segment lost 6 bases and the V segment lost 5 bases, leaving 9 bases of the junction unmatched. CDR1 ENHRY and CDR2 SYGVKD come from the germline V gene. The CDR3 is 15 residues long.

The rearrangement joins TRBV6-1 to TRBJ2-7; no firm D call. This CDR3 region has 13 residues. The V and J ends lost 2 bases and 2 bases respectively, with 7 bases between them. The germline V gene encodes CDR1 MNHNS and CDR2 SASEGT. CDR3 bases: TGTGCCAGCAGTGAATTGGGTACCTACGAGCAGTACTTC. It specifies CASSELGTYEQYF.

The chain combines TRBV7-9 with TRBJ2-7, with D tentatively TRBD1 (6 bases). Looked up from germline, CDR1 is SEHNR and CDR2 is FQNEAQ (reference sequence). With 1 base removed from V and 7 bases from J, the gap between germline ends came to 11 bases. The CDR3 runs 13 residues. Here the CDR3 reads CASSLVQGREQYF. The CDR3, as DNA: TGTGCCAGCAGCTTAGTCCAGGGGCGGGAGCAGTACTTC.

This clonotype was seen more than once but under ten times. The chain joins TRBV7-8 to TRBJ2-7; no definite D call. The CDR3 runs 16 residues. CDR1 SGHVS and CDR2 FQNEAQ come from the germline V gene. Between the trimmed V and J ends, which lost 4 bases and 3 bases, there was a span of 19 bases. CDR3 DNA sequence: TGTGCCAGCAGCTCAAAAGGGAAAACAGCCTTCTACGAGCAGTACGTC. This encodes CASSSKGKTAFYEQYV.

The genes are TRBV27 and TRBJ2-1, with TRBD1 matching 8 bases. Germline-derived CDR1 and CDR2 are MNHEY and SMNVEV (reference sequence). J gave up 3 bases and V 5 bases, and 6 bases lay outside the gene matches. This CDR3 spans 15 amino acids. The CDR3 region is CASSLTGVNYNEQFF. The CDR3 DNA sequence: TGTGCCAGCAGTCTGACAGGGGTAAACTACAATGAGCAGTTCTTC.

A few counts support this clonotype. The gene calls are TRBV5-4 and TRBJ2-5; 7 positions match TRBD1. Germline trimming cut 4 bases from V and 3 bases from J; bases unmatched to any gene: 9. The CDR3 runs 15 residues. The V gene's germline CDR1 is SGHNT and CDR2 YYREEE (reference sequence). In DNA, the CDR3 is TGTGCCAGCAGCGCCACAGGGGCGCTTGAAGAGACCCAGTACTTC. This translates into CASSATGALEETQYF.

The J gene is TRBJ1-1, the V gene TRBV19; TRBD1 agrees at 10 bases. Germline V gene data show CDR1 as LNHDA and CDR2 as SQIVND (reference sequence). After removal of 6 bases from V and 1 base from J, the junction contained 5 bases not matched to a gene. CDR3 length equals 15 residues. CDR3 amino acids: CASSRTGGANTEAFF. In DNA, the CDR3 is TGTGCCAGTAGCCGGACAGGGGGAGCGAACACTGAAGCTTTCTTT.

The chain couples TRBV5-4 to TRBJ1-1; TRBD1 agrees at 7 bases. This CDR3 is 13 amino acids long. CDR1 and CDR2 from the germline V gene are SGHNT and YYREEE (reference sequence). V lost 3 bases, J lost 7 bases, and 6 bases stayed unmatched. In DNA form, the CDR3 reads TGTGCCAGCAGCTACCGACAGGGCTTTGAAGCTTTCTTT. It yields the protein CASSYRQGFEAFF.

This clonotype was recorded at least ten times. The junction departs from germline at one end; a sequencing error may be responsible. This rearrangement joins TRBV12-3 or TRBV12-4 to TRBJ2-2; perhaps TRBD2 as D (6 bases). The CDR3 runs 13 residues. The CDR3 bases are TGTGCCAGCAGTCTAGCGCCTACCGGGGAGCTGTTTTTT. Protein: CASSLAPTGELFF.

The J gene is TRBJ2-7, the V gene TRBV12-3 or TRBV12-4, with TRBD2 as a possible D gene (5 bases). With 9 bases removed from V and 10 bases from J, the gap between germline ends came to 16 bases. This CDR3 spans 11 amino acids. The CDR3 bases are TGTGCCAGTTCCCGAGGACTCGACCAGTACTTC. Translated, it gives CASSRGLDQYF.

This clonotype was observed at least ten times. V usage is TRBV11-1 and J usage is TRBJ1-1, with D uncertain. Germline V gives CDR1 SGHAT, CDR2 FQDESV (reference sequence). The V gene lost 5 bases and the J gene lost 1 base, with 14 bases spanning the gap. The CDR3 sequence is 15 residues long. CDR3 DNA sequence: TGTGCCAGCAGCAGATCGGGCTACGAGAACACTGAAGCTTTCTTT. It specifies CASSRSGYENTEAFF.

This clonotype turned up a few times. The chain links TRBV7-6 to TRBJ2-2; 7 bases are a match to TRBD1. The CDR3 is 20 residues long. Germline CDR1 SGHVS, CDR2 FNYEAQ. V was clipped by 5 bases and J by 0 bases; unmatched bases: 18. CDR3 in amino acids: CASSPIRIWDSITNTGELFF. CDR3 DNA sequence: TGTGCCAGCAGCCCAATCAGGATCTGGGACAGTATAACGAACACCGGGGAGCTGTTTTTT.

This chain links TRBV7-6 with TRBJ2-3, with 8 bases that match TRBD2. The CDR3 totals 15 residues. The V segment lost 3 bases and the J segment 2 bases; nucleotides outside the gene matches: 4. Germline V gene sequence: CDR1 SGHVS, CDR2 FNYEAQ. CDR3 nucleotides: TGTGCCAGCAGCTTCACGGGGGGGACCACAGATACGCAGTATTTT. Translated: CASSFTGGTTDTQYF.